Included here is one TCR beta chain sequence, with context. What this receptor recognizes is not known. Per-base quality was not reported, and no clone a single base away is much larger than it. Genomic DNA was extracted from sorted cells for sequencing of the TCRbeta CDR3 region. TCRbeta CDR3 regions were sequenced using the immunoSEQ Assay. Here the immuneACCESS table is served through TCRdb, limited to in-frame sequences with V and J called. Missing clones are a known gap in these copies; in checked studies unresolved V genes cover under half, and the rest lacks a known reason. This sample is represented by 55,000 to 75,000 clones; 87% of them were singletons. Of the sample, around 2.2% is held by the ten largest clones. The trial excluded patients who had a history of autoimmune disease or who were on systemic immunosuppression. Peripheral blood for TCR sequencing was collected from all dose cohorts at baseline, on cycle 4 day 1, and on cycle 7 day 1. Samples were obtained from an open-label, multicenter, first-in-human phase I dose-escalation trial of ivuxolimab. The trial enrolled adults with locally advanced or metastatic head and neck squamous cell, hepatocellular, melanoma or renal cell carcinoma. Before TCR sequencing, CD4+ T cells and CD8+ T cells from peripheral blood were sorted into separate populations.

The data were obtained in a study of OX40 agonist ivuxolimab in advanced cancers. Notes on the research overall: The costimulatory receptor OX40 (CD134) was targeted by ivuxolimab, a fully human IgG2 agonistic monoclonal antibody. Intravenous ivuxolimab was administered to patients every 2 weeks at six dose levels: 0.01, 0.1, 0.3, 1.5, 3 and 10 mg/kg. Among the roughly 52 dose-escalation patients, around 19 had hepatocellular carcinoma, 15 or so melanoma, 9 renal cell carcinoma and 9 head and neck cancer. The dose-escalation cohort was about 86% male with a mean age of about 58 years, ranging from about 23 to 85. Prior anti-PD-1, anti-PD-L1 or anti-CTLA-4 therapy was permitted, and checkpoint inhibitors had been received by around 39% of dose-escalation patients. Partial responses occurred in three dose-escalation patients, of whom one had hepatocellular carcinoma and two had cutaneous melanoma. The point of sequencing TCRbeta in the periphery was to test whether ivuxolimab changed TCR sequence diversity and drove clonal T-cell expansion. The monotherapy dose-escalation portion (N of about 50 patients) of the phase I ivuxolimab trial is reported in the paper.

Study-wide conclusions, independent of this receptor: At doses of 0.1 to 3.0 mg/kg, clonal expansion of both CD4+ and CD8+ T cells in blood was seen between baseline and week 6. In partial responders in the 0.1-3.0 mg/kg groups, normalized peripheral clonal expansion was found to be among the lowest, especially among CD8+ T cells. After ivuxolimab, more expanded clones were found on average in CD8+ T cells than in CD4+ T cells. Low levels of normalized T-cell clonal expansion were also seen in some nonresponding patients. Antigen specificity was not determined for the clonally expanded peripheral T cells.

The source material was CD4+ or CD8+ T cells sorted from blood, sampled in a trial of the OX40 agonist ivuxolimab. The clonotype comes from an adult with an advanced solid tumor such as melanoma, head and neck, liver or kidney cancer.

The CDR3 in this case is CASSRSGDTQYF. The DNA sequence is TGTGCCAGCAGTCGCTCTGGGGATACGCAGTATTTT. Here the chain combines TRBV7-9 and TRBJ2-3; the D gene lacks a confident call. The germline V gene (reference sequence) specifies SEHNR as CDR1 and FQNEAQ as CDR2. The germline ends are 10 bases apart after V is trimmed by 6 bases and J by 6 bases. The CDR3 holds 12 amino acids from the cysteine to the phenylalanine. The only DNA kept is the CDR3, 36 bases in frame from the first base.